These 13 T cell receptor beta chains were all obtained from the same sample, sequenced in a study of T-cell reconstitution after alpha-beta-depleted transplantation in children (TCRdb year 2016). The intended sense of this specimen's treatment or condition label: allogeneic hematopoietic cell transplantation with graft depleted of TCRalphabeta T cells and CD19 B cells. Receptor amplification or capture employed PCR. This sample was sequenced with an Illumina HiSeq 2500. Molecular barcoding was employed in the preparation of TCR libraries, with unique molecular identifiers being used to normalize TCRbeta repertoire quantification. The public reads were reprocessed in TCRdb via fastp at Q25 and MiXCR, keeping in-frame beta chains. Every distinct CDR3 protein forms one entry, paired with its most common genes and DNA. Here the sample has some 830,000 distinct CDR3 sequences; 16% occur a single time. The ten most abundant clones make up under 6% of the sample.

The sample in question was PBMCs, mostly from graft donor cells, obtained 360 days after TCRalphabeta/CD19-depleted stem cell transplant. Receptors originate from a male patient between 10 and 17 years old who had a stem cell transplant for acute lymphoblastic leukemia, so the T cells may come from the graft donor.

At least ten counts were recorded for this clonotype. The chain joins TRBV12-3 or TRBV12-4 to TRBJ1-2; tentatively, D is TRBD1 (5 bases). This CDR3 is built from 14 residues. V was clipped by 1 base and J by 2 bases, with 8 bases between them. The CDR3 DNA reads as TGTGCCAGCAGTTTAGGGGGCCTAAACTATGGCTACACCTTC. Translation gives CASSLGGLNYGYTF.

This clonotype appeared a few times. This chain uses TRBV5-1 with TRBJ2-3; TRBD2 might be the D (5 bases). Germline loops: CDR1 SGHRS, CDR2 YFSETQ. The CDR3 is 19 amino acids. Trimming cost V 5 bases and J 0 bases, with 25 bases left between them. The chain's CDR3 is CASRGDVRTQPPSTDTQYF. The CDR3 coding sequence is TGCGCCAGCAGGGGCGACGTCCGGACTCAACCCCCTAGCACAGATACGCAGTATTTT.

This clonotype was found a few times. The rearrangement links TRBV5-1 to TRBJ1-4; D ambiguous. The germline V gene has CDR1 SGHRS and CDR2 YFSETQ. The CDR3 sequence is 13 residues long. The V and J ends lost 4 bases and 5 bases respectively, with 9 bases between them. As DNA, the CDR3 is TGCGCCAGCAGCGTCGGAGACAATGAAAAACTGTTTTTT. Translating it yields CASSVGDNEKLFF.

This clonotype came up a few times. The chain is built from TRBV20-1 and TRBJ1-5; a possible D gene is TRBD1 (6 bases). CDR3 length: 16 residues. The V gene lost 6 bases and the J gene lost 0 bases, with 18 bases spanning the gap. Germline CDR1 reads DFQATT; CDR2 reads SNEGSKA (reference sequence). This CDR3 reads CSAPRGVFDSNQPQHF. As DNA, the CDR3 is TGCAGTGCCCCGAGGGGGGTCTTCGATAGCAATCAGCCCCAGCATTTT.

This clonotype was detected only a few times. The rearrangement uses TRBV19 and TRBJ2-1; D is undetermined. Per the germline V gene, CDR1 is LNHDA and CDR2 is SQIVND (reference sequence). The CDR3 has 14 amino acids. Trimming removed 3 bases at V and 0 bases at J, with 6 bases between. The chain's CDR3 is CASSIESSYNEQFF. The DNA for the CDR3 is TGTGCCAGTAGTATCGAGAGCTCCTACAATGAGCAGTTCTTC.

This clonotype was counted at least ten times. The CDR3 sequence: CASRDRGSRTDTQYF. CDR3 sequence (DNA): TGTGCCAGCAGAGACAGGGGAAGTCGCACAGATACGCAGTATTTT. V usage is TRBV6-1 and J usage is TRBJ2-3; 8 nucleotides agree with TRBD1. The CDR3 length is 15 residues. After removal of 6 bases from V and 1 base from J, the junction contained 6 bases not matched to a gene. In germline, CDR1 is MNHNS, CDR2 SASEGT.

The table lists this clonotype with a few counts. V and J are TRBV20-1 and TRBJ2-1; D may be TRBD2 (6 bases). Germline CDR1 reads DFQATT; CDR2 reads SNEGSKA (reference sequence). V lost 0 bases and J 3 bases, leaving 18 bases between the germline ends. CDR3 size: 17 residues. CDR3 protein: CSARDGSGPTFYNEQFF. CDR3 nucleotides: TGCAGTGCTAGAGATGGTAGCGGTCCAACTTTCTACAATGAGCAGTTCTTC.

This clonotype was counted a few times. V and J are TRBV4-2 and TRBJ2-7; TRBD2 agrees at 13 bases. The CDR3 is 19 amino acids. J was trimmed by 4 bases and V by 0 bases; bases with no gene match: 12. Germline V CDR1 and CDR2: LGHNA, YNFKEQ. In DNA form, the CDR3 reads TGTGCCAGCAGCCAAGATTACAGGGAAAGACTAGCGGGAGGATACGAGCAGTACTTC. This encodes CASSQDYRERLAGGYEQYF.

This chain joins TRBV10-3 and TRBJ2-7, with 10 nucleotides matching TRBD2. Germline V CDR1 and CDR2: ENHRY, SYGVKD. The CDR3 has 16 amino acids. V shed 7 bases and J 4 bases; nucleotides not matched to a gene: 13. The DNA for the CDR3 is TGTGCCATCAAAGGCCAAAGCGGGAGGGGCGGATACGAGCAGTACTTC. Its protein product is CAIKGQSGRGGYEQYF.

This clonotype was counted ten times or more. The chain carries TRBV27 and TRBJ2-2; 7 bases agree with TRBD1. V lost 3 bases, J lost 0 bases, and 1 base stayed unmatched. CDR1 and CDR2 from the germline V gene are MNHEY and SMNVEV (reference sequence). The CDR3 runs 15 residues. The CDR3 DNA follows: TGTGCCAGCAGTTTCGGACAGGCGAACACCGGGGAGCTGTTTTTT. This codes for CASSFGQANTGELFF.

This clonotype was detected ten times or more. V usage is TRBV9 and J usage is TRBJ2-7; D might be TRBD2 (5 bases). Germline V CDR1 and CDR2: SGDLS, YYNGEE. The V end lost 4 bases, the J end lost 2 bases, and 13 bases lay between the germline ends. The CDR3 totals 14 residues. CDR3 protein: CASSSGISTYEQYF. CDR3 DNA: TGTGCCAGCAGCTCCGGGATCTCAACCTACGAGCAGTACTTC.

This clonotype was picked up a small number of times. V is TRBV7-2 and J is TRBJ2-1; no definite D call. CDR1 SGHTA and CDR2 FQGNSA come from the germline V gene. Trimming took off 4 bases at V and 9 bases at J, with 13 bases between the two ends. The CDR3 spans 13 residues. CDR3: CASSYQSPGEQFF. For the CDR3, the DNA is TGTGCCAGCAGCTATCAATCTCCCGGTGAGCAGTTCTTC.

In DNA form, the CDR3 reads TGCGCCAGTGGACTCCGGTATCCCGGGGAGCTGTTTTTT. Its protein is CASGLRYPGELFF. The chain couples TRBV5-1 to TRBJ2-2; TRBD2 might be the D (5 bases). The CDR3 runs 13 residues. CDR1 is SGHRS, CDR2 YFSETQ, per germline. Trimming cost V 8 bases and J 6 bases, with 14 bases left between them.